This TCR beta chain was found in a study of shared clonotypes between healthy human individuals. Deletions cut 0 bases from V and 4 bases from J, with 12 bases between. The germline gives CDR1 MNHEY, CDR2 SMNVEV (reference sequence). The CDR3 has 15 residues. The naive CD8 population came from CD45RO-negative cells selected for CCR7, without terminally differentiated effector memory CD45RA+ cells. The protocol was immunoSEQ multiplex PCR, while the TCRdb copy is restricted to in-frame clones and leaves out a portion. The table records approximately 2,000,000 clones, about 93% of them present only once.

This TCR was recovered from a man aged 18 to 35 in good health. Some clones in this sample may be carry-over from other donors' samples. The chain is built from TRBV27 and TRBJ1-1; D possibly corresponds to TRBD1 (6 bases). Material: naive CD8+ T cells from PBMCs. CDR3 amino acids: CASSLSGGRTTEAFF. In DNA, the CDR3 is TGTGCCAGCAGTTTATCGGGGGGGCGGACCACTGAAGCTTTCTTT.